This T cell receptor (beta chain) was recorded in a study of early T cells in non-severe SARS-CoV-2 infection. In germline, CDR1 is SGHVS, CDR2 FNYEAQ. The length of the CDR3 is 16 residues. V lost 1 base, J lost 0 bases, and 7 bases lay in between. MiXCR was run by TCRdb on the 5' RACE reads, yielding one entry per CDR3 protein. The sample holds about 32,000 distinct CDR3 sequences, around 5% seen once. This clonotype was seen ten or more times. The chain uses TRBV7-6 and TRBJ2-6; D remains ambiguous. The sequencing sample was made of whole blood. The sequence was collected from an adult who was a healthcare worker with PCR-confirmed SARS-CoV-2 infection or an uninfected control (not recorded which). CDR3 DNA: TGTGCCAGCAGCTTAGTCCCAAGCTCTGGGGCCAACGTCCTGACTTTC. It translates to CASSLVPSSGANVLTF.